This T cell receptor (beta chain) appears in the sequencing data of a study of cytomegalovirus exposure and HLA in healthy donors (dated by TCRdb to about 2017). Study-level background: According to a later analysis, the 120 or so validation repertoires were produced on the same platform as the 666 repertoires of the first cohort. The study aimed to test whether cataloging public T cell receptors could reveal signatures of past pathogen exposure. Besides the first cohort of more than 650 subjects, a separate validation cohort made up of over a hundred different subjects was used. The study combined high-throughput TCR immunosequencing, statistical association of individual TCRs with disease status, and machine learning to predict cytomegalovirus infection status.

Libraries were built with the immunoSEQ multiplex PCR assay. Per the source publication's procedure: A statistical classification framework was built for diagnosing cytomegalovirus status from the catalog of TCR beta chain sequences. The source is immuneACCESS, and TCRdb retained only in-frame sequences with V and J called. Part of the clones is not carried over; for the studies checked, unresolved V genes explain less than half of this, and the remainder is unexplained. That table supplies the V and J calls and clone size; D and trimming were determined from the DNA. The sample table contains over 250,000 clones; only one count was recorded for roughly 87% of them. About 1% of the sample comes from the top ten. A note on this clone: The antigen this receptor binds is unknown. Base quality data are lacking; no much larger clone is found one base away.

The donors belonged to the validation cohort of around 120 subjects, which was separate from the roughly 670-subject first cohort. The germline V gene (reference sequence) yields MNHEY for CDR1 and SMNVEV for CDR2. The germline ends are 9 bases apart after V is trimmed by 0 bases and J by 1 base. The CDR3 holds 15 amino acids from the cysteine to the phenylalanine. The sequence is cut down to CDR3 DNA, 45 bases in frame from base 1. On the study overall, not on this receptor specifically: The authors suggested that the approach could potentially be extended to other disease states and immunological phenotypes. The classifier was reported to diagnose cytomegalovirus status with high specificity and sensitivity in both the original and validation cohorts. The study listed 150 to 200 TCR beta chains as associated with cytomegalovirus. While some public TCRs were present in many individuals, most TCR sequences turned up only very rarely across donors. All 120 or so repertoires were used to score co-occurrence in the validation cohort in a later analysis, because that analysis had no HLA typing for the cohort. In vitro tests confirmed that a few of the cytomegalovirus-associated TCR beta chains recognize cytomegalovirus antigens. A later analysis found that TCRs clustered in the first cohort also tended to co-occur in the 95 to 150 validation repertoires, with 94% of cluster scores above 0.

The rearranged chain carries TRBV27 and TRBJ1-2, and the D gene may be TRBD1, 5 bases matching. The clonotype originates from a woman in her 30s in good health and CMV-seropositive. The specimen sequenced was PBMCs. The DNA sequence is as follows: TGTGCCAGCAGTTTATCCGGGACGGTTAACTATGGCTACACCTTC. Its protein reads: CASSLSGTVNYGYTF.